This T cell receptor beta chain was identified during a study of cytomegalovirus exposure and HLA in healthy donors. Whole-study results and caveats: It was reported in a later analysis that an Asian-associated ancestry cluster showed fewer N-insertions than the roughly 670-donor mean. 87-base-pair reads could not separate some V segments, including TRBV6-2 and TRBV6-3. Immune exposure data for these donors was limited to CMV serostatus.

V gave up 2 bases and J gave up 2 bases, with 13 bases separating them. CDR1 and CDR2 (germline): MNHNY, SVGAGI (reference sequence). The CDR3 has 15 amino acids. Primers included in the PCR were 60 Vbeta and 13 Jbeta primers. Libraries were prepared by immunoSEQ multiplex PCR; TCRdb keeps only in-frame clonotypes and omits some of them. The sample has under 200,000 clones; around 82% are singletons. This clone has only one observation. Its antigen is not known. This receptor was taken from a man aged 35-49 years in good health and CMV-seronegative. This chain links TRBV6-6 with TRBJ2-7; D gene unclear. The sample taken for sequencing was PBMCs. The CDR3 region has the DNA TGTGCCAGCAGTTACAGGCCCAGGCACGCCTACGAGCAGTACTTC. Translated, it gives CASSYRPRHAYEQYF.